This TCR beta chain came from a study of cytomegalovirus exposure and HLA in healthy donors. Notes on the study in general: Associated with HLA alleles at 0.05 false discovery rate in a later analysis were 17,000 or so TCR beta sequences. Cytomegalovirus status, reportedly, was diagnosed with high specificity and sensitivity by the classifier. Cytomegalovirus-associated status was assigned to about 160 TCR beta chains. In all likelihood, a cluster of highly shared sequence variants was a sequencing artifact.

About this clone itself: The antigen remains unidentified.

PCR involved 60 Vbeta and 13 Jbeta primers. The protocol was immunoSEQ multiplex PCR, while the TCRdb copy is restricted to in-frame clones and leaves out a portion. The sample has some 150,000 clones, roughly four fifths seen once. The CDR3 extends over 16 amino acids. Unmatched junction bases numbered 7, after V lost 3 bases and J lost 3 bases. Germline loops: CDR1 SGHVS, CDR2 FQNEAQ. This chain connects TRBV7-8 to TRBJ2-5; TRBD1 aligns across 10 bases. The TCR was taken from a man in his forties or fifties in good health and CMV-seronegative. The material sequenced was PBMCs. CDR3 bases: TGTGCCAGCAGCTTCCAGCCGGGACAGGGGAAAGAGACCCAGTACTTC. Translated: CASSFQPGQGKETQYF. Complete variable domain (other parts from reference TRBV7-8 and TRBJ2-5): GAGVSQSPRYKVAKRGQDVALRCDPISGHVSLFWYQQALGQGPEFLTYFQNEAQLDKSGLPSDRFFAERPEGSVSTLKIQRTQQEDSAVYLCASSFQPGQGKETQYFGPGTRLLVL.